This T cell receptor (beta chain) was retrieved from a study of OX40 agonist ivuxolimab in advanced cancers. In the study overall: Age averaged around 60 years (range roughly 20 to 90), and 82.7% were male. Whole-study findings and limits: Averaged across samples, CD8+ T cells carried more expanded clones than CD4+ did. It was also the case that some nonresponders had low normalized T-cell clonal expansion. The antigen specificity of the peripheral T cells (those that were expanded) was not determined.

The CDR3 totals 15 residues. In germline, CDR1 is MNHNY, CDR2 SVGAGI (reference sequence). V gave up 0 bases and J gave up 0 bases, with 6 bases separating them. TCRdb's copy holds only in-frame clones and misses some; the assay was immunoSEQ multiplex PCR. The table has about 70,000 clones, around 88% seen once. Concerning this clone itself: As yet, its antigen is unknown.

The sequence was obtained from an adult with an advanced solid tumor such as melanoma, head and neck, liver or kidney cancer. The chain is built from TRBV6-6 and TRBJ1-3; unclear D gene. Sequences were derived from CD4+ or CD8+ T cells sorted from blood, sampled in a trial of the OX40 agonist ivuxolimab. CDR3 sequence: CASSYSASSGNTIYF. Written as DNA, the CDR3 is TGTGCCAGCAGTTACTCGGCAAGCTCTGGAAACACCATATATTTT.